This TCR beta chain was observed in a study of T cell repertoires in aging, cancer and after chemotherapy. There are 17 residues in the CDR3. Germline CDR1 MNHEY, CDR2 SVGAGI. V trimming: 1 base; J trimming: 9 bases; junction bases outside the gene matches: 9. A mixed TRB-A/B primer pool amplified rearranged TRB by multiplex touch-down PCR. TCRdb re-derived calls from the multiplex PCR reads in MiXCR, one entry per CDR3 protein. The sample has about 5,400 distinct CDR3 sequences; 30% to 40% are singletons. Peripheral blood genomic DNA, not sorted cells or RNA, was the template. This sequence originates from a human donor in good health. The J gene is TRBJ2-5, the V gene TRBV6-5; 15 bases are shared with TRBD2. Sequencing input: blood. DNA of the CDR3: TGTGCCAGCAGTTACTACCCCGGGACTAGCGGGGGGTCGGCCCAGTACTTC. As protein: CASSYYPGTSGGSAQYF.